This paragraph reports one T cell receptor (beta chain). As it was prepared, the TCRbeta library received unique molecular identifiers. TCRdb ran MiXCR on the PCR reads and lists one entry per CDR3 protein. This sample carries hundreds of thousands of distinct CDR3 sequences, roughly 33% of them seen once, and the ten largest clones take about 2.3%. This CDR3 region has 15 residues. Germline CDR1 reads SGHRS; CDR2 reads YFSETQ. The V and J ends lost 1 base and 5 bases respectively, with 15 bases between them. These data are taken from a study of T-cell reconstitution after alpha-beta-depleted transplantation in children.

The TCR originated in a human donor who donated a stem cell graft to a child with aplastic anemia. The material was PBMCs from the stem cell graft donor, obtained from the stem cell graft. The chain joins TRBV5-1 to TRBJ2-5, with D possibly matching TRBD2 (5 bases). This CDR3 is CASSLNTGVGETQYF. The CDR3 region has the DNA TGCGCCAGCAGCTTGAATACCGGGGTAGGGGAGACCCAGTACTTC.